One sample yielded the 31 T cell receptor beta chains listed below, sequenced in a study of cytomegalovirus exposure and HLA in healthy donors. The PCR was carried out with 60 Vbeta primers and 13 Jbeta primers. Repertoires were generated with immunoSEQ multiplex PCR, while TCRdb's copy carries only in-frame clones and drops some. The sample consists of 210,000 or so clones, under 90% of them appearing once. What was sequenced was PBMCs. The receptors come from a human donor in good health.

The CDR3, as DNA: TGTGCCAGCAGCCAACTCCCGGGAGGGTCCGGTGAGCAGTTCTTC. Residues: CASSQLPGGSGEQFF. This chain uses TRBV7-2 with TRBJ2-1; 8 bases agree with TRBD2. This CDR3 spans 15 amino acids. V lost 5 bases and J lost 9; bases outside the gene matches: 12. Germline V lookup: CDR1 SGHTA, CDR2 FQGNSA.

This clone was found once. The CDR3 loop is CAWSTSGSRSNEQFF. The CDR3 nucleotides read TGTGCCTGGAGTACCAGCGGGAGCCGAAGCAATGAGCAGTTCTTC. The rearrangement links TRBV30 to TRBJ2-1; 8 bases fit TRBD2. With V trimmed by 2 bases and J by 6 bases, 9 bases remained unmatched. The V gene's germline CDR1 is GTSNPN and CDR2 SVGIG (reference sequence). CDR3 length equals 15 residues. The variable domain in full, completed from reference TRBV30 and TRBJ2-1, reads SQTIHQWPATLVQPVGSPLSLECTVEGTSNPNLYWYRQAAGRGLQLLFYSVGIGQISSEVPQNLSASRPQDRQFILSSKKLLLSDSGFYLCAWSTSGSRSNEQFFGPGTRLTVL.

The chain combines TRBV25-1 with TRBJ1-3; 9 nucleotides line up with TRBD1. Trimming removed 6 bases from V and 6 bases from J; junction bases left unmatched: 3. Per the germline V gene, CDR1 is MGHDK and CDR2 is SYGVNS. The CDR3 has 13 amino acids. The CDR3 spells CASRTGGENTIYF. DNA for the CDR3: TGTGCCAGCAGGACAGGGGGTGAAAACACCATATATTTT.

The chain uses TRBV5-1 and TRBJ2-3, with 11 bases that match TRBD2. Germline V gene sequence: CDR1 SGHRS, CDR2 YFSETQ. V gave up 1 base and J gave up 6 bases; unmatched junction bases: 10. The CDR3 spans 17 residues. The CDR3: CASSLLGLAGGLDTQYF. CDR3 DNA sequence: TGCGCCAGCAGCTTGCTTGGTTTAGCGGGAGGGTTGGATACGCAGTATTTT.

J is TRBJ2-3 and V is TRBV7-2, with D possibly matching TRBD1 (5 bases). There are 16 residues in the CDR3. The germline V gene has CDR1 SGHTA and CDR2 FQGNSA. V gave up 6 bases and J gave up 2 bases, with 18 bases separating them. This chain's CDR3 is CASSKLPGSLTDTQYF. The DNA for the CDR3 is TGTGCCAGCAGTAAACTCCCAGGGTCGCTCACAGATACGCAGTATTTT.

The CDR3 nucleotides read TGCGCCAGCAGCTTGGAGGGGGTCCGTTTTGGGATTTATGGCTACACCTTC. Amino acid sequence: CASSLEGVRFGIYGYTF. The chain is built from TRBV5-1 and TRBJ1-2, with D tentatively TRBD1 (6 bases). V gave up 0 bases and J gave up 5 bases, with 20 bases separating them. CDR3 length: 17 residues. Germline V gene data show CDR1 as SGHRS and CDR2 as YFSETQ.

This clone occurred once. The V and J genes are TRBV19 and TRBJ1-1; 9 nucleotides align to TRBD1. V was pared by 2 bases and J by 5 bases, with 12 bases of the junction left unmatched. The CDR3 totals 17 residues. The germline V gene encodes CDR1 LNHDA and CDR2 SQIVND (reference sequence). CDR3 nucleotide sequence: TGTGCCAGTAGTATATTTGTTGGGACAGGGCCGAGGACTGAAGCTTTCTTT. This gives the protein CASSIFVGTGPRTEAFF.

The chain employs TRBV29-1 and TRBJ2-3; 11 bases line up with TRBD1. Germline V lookup: CDR1 SQVTM, CDR2 ANQGSEA. The CDR3 sequence is 16 residues long. The V segment lost 2 bases and the J segment 6 bases; nucleotides outside the gene matches: 10. In DNA, the CDR3 is TGCAGCGTTGAACTGGCGGACAGGGGGCCGGGGGATACGCAGTATTTT. Translated, it gives CSVELADRGPGDTQYF.

The V call is TRBV30, the J call TRBJ1-2, with TRBD1 matching 7 bases. V gave up 2 bases and J gave up 2 bases; unmatched junction bases: 5. Germline CDR1 and CDR2: GTSNPN and SVGIG (reference sequence). The length of the CDR3 is 14 residues. CDR3 in amino acids: CAWSLTGLNYGYTF. The DNA of the CDR3 is TGTGCCTGGAGTTTGACAGGGTTGAACTATGGCTACACCTTC.

The table lists this clone with a count of one. DNA for the CDR3: TGTGCTAGTGGTTTGGTAATAGGAGCCGGAGGTGGCTACGAGCAGTACTTC. Translation gives CASGLVIGAGGGYEQYF. The V call is TRBV12-5, the J call TRBJ2-7, with D perhaps TRBD2 (5 bases). The CDR3 is 17 residues long. V was clipped by 0 bases and J by 3 bases, with 18 bases between them. Germline lookup yields CDR1 LGHNT and CDR2 FRNRAP.

The J gene is TRBJ2-6, the V gene TRBV10-3, with a tentative D call TRBD1 (5 bases). The CDR3 has 14 residues. The germline CDR1 and CDR2 sequences are ENHRY and SYGVKD. Trimming cost V 7 bases and J 0 bases, with 7 bases left between them. The CDR3 bases are TGTGCCATCAACCAGGGCTCTGGGGCCAACGTCCTGACTTTC. Encoded protein: CAINQGSGANVLTF.

The rearrangement links TRBV30 to TRBJ1-1; tentative D call: TRBD1 (6 bases). Germline-derived CDR1 and CDR2 are GTSNPN and SVGIG (reference sequence). The CDR3 length is 13 residues. V lost 2 bases, J lost 4 bases, and 11 bases lay in between. The chain's CDR3 is CAWSFRGSTEAFF. The CDR3 DNA reads as TGTGCCTGGAGTTTCAGGGGTAGCACTGAAGCTTTCTTT.

J is TRBJ2-3 and V is TRBV9; D not certain. V lost 4 bases and J 0 bases, leaving 21 bases between the germline ends. In germline, CDR1 is SGDLS, CDR2 YYNGEE. This CDR3 is 18 amino acids long. The CDR3 DNA sequence: TGTGCCAGCAGCCCCCAAGACTGGCCATCCTCTAGCACAGATACGCAGTATTTT. This gives the protein CASSPQDWPSSSTDTQYF.

This chain links TRBV6-6 with TRBJ2-7, with D possibly TRBD1 on 8 matching bases. Germline V CDR1 and CDR2: MNHNY, SVGAGI (reference sequence). Trimming left V 7 bases short and J 3 bases short, with 22 bases between. The CDR3 loop spans 16 amino acids. The CDR3 coding sequence is TGTGCCAGCACCCCGACAGGGGACTATGGTTTCTACGAGCAGTACTTC. It is translated as CASTPTGDYGFYEQYF.

This chain connects TRBV6-1 to TRBJ2-1; a possible D gene is TRBD2 (6 bases). In germline, CDR1 is MNHNS, CDR2 SASEGT. There are 14 residues in the CDR3. V shed 6 bases and J shed 8 bases, with 17 bases lying between them. CDR3 sequence: CASRSREVNYEQFF. The CDR3 nucleotides read TGTGCCAGCAGATCTAGGGAGGTCAATTATGAGCAGTTCTTC.

This sequence joins TRBV4-2 and TRBJ2-5; 7 nucleotides line up with TRBD1. The CDR3 has 17 amino acids. The junction had 8 bases not matched to a gene; V was cut back by 0 bases and J by 1 base. CDR1 and CDR2 from the germline V gene are LGHNA and YNFKEQ. The CDR3 spells CASSQDLRGQTQETQYF. CDR3 bases: TGTGCCAGCAGCCAAGATTTAAGGGGACAGACCCAAGAGACCCAGTACTTC.

The table lists this clone with a few counts. This chain joins TRBV19 and TRBJ2-1; 8 bases are a match to TRBD2. The V gene end was trimmed by 8 bases and the J gene end by 5 bases; junction bases not matched to a gene: 8. Germline CDR1 and CDR2: LNHDA and SQIVND (reference sequence). This CDR3 region has 14 residues. The CDR3 sequence is CASGREGHNNEQFF. The DNA of the CDR3 is TGTGCCAGTGGTCGGGAGGGCCACAACAATGAGCAGTTCTTC.

The chain combines TRBV7-2 with TRBJ2-5, with D possibly TRBD2 on 6 matching bases. Germline CDR1 reads SGHTA; CDR2 reads FQGNSA. The CDR3 covers 16 residues. Trimming took 1 base from V and 4 from J, leaving 16 bases between them. The CDR3 loop reads CASSLVPGVVRETQYF. The CDR3 DNA follows: TGTGCCAGCAGCTTAGTTCCGGGAGTAGTTAGAGAGACCCAGTACTTC.

This clone was counted only a few times. The V and J genes are TRBV2 and TRBJ2-1; TRBD1 matches 8 bases. Germline V CDR1 and CDR2: SNHLY, FYNNEI. J was trimmed by 12 bases and V by 3 bases; bases with no gene match: 19. This CDR3 has 17 amino acids. The chain's CDR3 is CASSDLQGVLITMTQFF. The CDR3 bases are TGTGCCAGCAGTGATTTACAGGGGGTTCTGATTACAATGACGCAGTTCTTC.

V is TRBV30 and J is TRBJ2-7, with 7 nucleotides matching TRBD1. The trim removed 1 base at V and 1 base at J, leaving 4 bases unmatched. There are 14 residues in the CDR3. Germline V gene data show CDR1 as GTSNPN and CDR2 as SVGIG (reference sequence). CDR3 residues: CAWSEGAGSYEQYF. The CDR3 DNA is TGTGCCTGGAGTGAGGGGGCCGGTTCCTACGAGCAGTACTTC.

Concerning this clone itself: Relative to the germline gene, one junction end is altered; a read error may explain this. The chain joins TRBV11-2 to TRBJ1-3, with 7 bases matching TRBD1. Germline CDR1 and CDR2: SGHAT and FQNNGV. This CDR3 region has 15 residues. The chain's CDR3 is CASSLDRISGHTIYF. The CDR3 DNA reads TGTGCCAGCAGCTTGGACAGGATCTCTGGACACACCATATATTTT.

This clone was seen a single time. This sequence joins TRBV4-2 and TRBJ2-3; 8 bases line up with TRBD2. Germline trimming cut 0 bases from V and 4 bases from J; bases unmatched to any gene: 6. Germline V gene sequence: CDR1 LGHNA, CDR2 YNFKEQ. The CDR3 consists of 16 residues. The CDR3 sequence is CASSQEATSASDTQYF. In nucleotides, the CDR3 is TGTGCCAGCAGCCAAGAGGCGACTAGCGCTTCAGATACGCAGTATTTT.

The chain recombines TRBV6-1 with TRBJ1-1; D gene ambiguous. The CDR3 consists of 12 residues. The V end lost 7 bases, the J end lost 6 bases, and 12 bases lay between the germline ends. CDR1 is MNHNS and CDR2 is SASEGT in the germline V gene. The CDR3 DNA follows: TGTGCCAGCACCGAGGTCGACCCTGAAGCTTTCTTT. Its protein is CASTEVDPEAFF.

V and J are TRBV18 and TRBJ2-1; 10 bases line up with TRBD1. Trimming cost V 2 bases and J 1 base; bases outside gene matches: 5. Germline assignment: CDR1 KGHSH and CDR2 LQKENI. The CDR3 extends over 17 amino acids. The CDR3 nucleotides are TGTGCCAGCTCACCAGAGGACAGGGGGAGATCCTACAATGAGCAGTTCTTC. Translated: CASSPEDRGRSYNEQFF.

The chain is built from TRBV2 and TRBJ2-1; no clear D. V was trimmed by 4 bases and J by 7 bases, leaving 5 bases between them. Germline CDR1 and CDR2: SNHLY and FYNNEI. The CDR3 is made up of 11 amino acids. CDR3 sequence reads: CASSAENEQFF. The CDR3 coding sequence is TGTGCCAGCAGTGCAGAAAATGAGCAGTTCTTC. Full variable domain (rest looked up from reference TRBV2 and TRBJ2-1): EPEVTQTPSHQVTQMGQEVILRCVPISNHLYFYWYRQILGQKVEFLVSFYNNEISEKSEIFDDQFSVERPDGSNFTLKIRSTKLEDSAMYFCASSAENEQFFGPGTRLTVL.

The chain recombines TRBV27 with TRBJ2-7; 8 bases line up with TRBD1. Germline V lookup: CDR1 MNHEY, CDR2 SMNVEV (reference sequence). With 6 bases clipped from V and 6 bases from J, the junction kept 10 bases outside the gene matches. The CDR3 runs 14 residues. CDR3 residues: CASRPAGQGREQYF. In DNA form, the CDR3 reads TGTGCCAGCAGACCCGCCGGACAGGGTCGCGAGCAGTACTTC.

Of note for this clone: This sample also contains other DNA sequences that code for the same CDR3. CDR3 coding DNA: TGTGCCAGCAGCGTAGGCGTAGGGGGTTTGTATGGCTACACCTTC. The encoded protein is CASSVGVGGLYGYTF. V gene TRBV9 combines with J gene TRBJ1-2; D is possibly TRBD1 (6 bases). Germline loops: CDR1 SGDLS, CDR2 YYNGEE. Trimming shortened V by 0 bases and J by 5 bases, and 14 bases separated the two germline ends. The CDR3 sequence is 15 residues long.

The chain employs TRBV18 and TRBJ2-7; no firm D call. Germline V CDR1 and CDR2: KGHSH, LQKENI. The CDR3 consists of 13 residues. V was pared by 2 bases and J by 3 bases, with 8 bases between. The CDR3 bases are TGTGCCAGCTCACCAGGTAGTTACTACGAGCAGTACTTC. Translating it yields CASSPGSYYEQYF.

The chain is built from TRBV29-1 and TRBJ2-3, with D unclear. This CDR3 has 13 amino acids. Germline values: CDR1 SQVTM, CDR2 ANQGSEA. Trimming shortened V by 2 bases and J by 6 bases, and 12 bases separated the two germline ends. The CDR3 reads CSVEPFQADTQYF. DNA of the CDR3: TGCAGCGTTGAACCCTTTCAGGCGGATACGCAGTATTTT.

This rearrangement joins TRBV6-1 to TRBJ2-7; 10 bases match TRBD2. Germline assignment: CDR1 MNHNS and CDR2 SASEGT. V shed 6 bases, J shed 5 bases, and the junction held 7 bases outside the gene matches. This CDR3 comprises 14 residues. CDR3 nucleotides: TGTGCCAGCAGACCCGGGACTAGCGTCCACGAGCAGTACTTC. It specifies CASRPGTSVHEQYF.

This clone was counted a few times. This sequence joins TRBV19 and TRBJ1-1, with 10 bases fitting TRBD1. The germline gives CDR1 LNHDA, CDR2 SQIVND (reference sequence). This CDR3 is 14 amino acids long. V was clipped by 9 bases and J by 4 bases; unmatched bases: 8. The CDR3 DNA is TGTGCCAGCTACCTGGACAGGGGGAGCACTGAAGCTTTCTTT. Translation: CASYLDRGSTEAFF.